A selection of T cell receptor beta chains follows, all from one sample in a study of vaccination effects on CD4 cells after COVID-19. These receptors' targets are unknown. Libraries were prepared by immunoSEQ multiplex PCR; TCRdb keeps only in-frame clonotypes and omits some of them. The data contain around 50,000 clones, approximately 70% of them singletons. The input for sequencing was CD4+ T cells from PBMCs cultured without peptide, taken before COVID-19 vaccination. These TCRs come from a human donor who received a COVID-19 vaccine. CDR3s include the opening cysteine and the closing phenylalanine or tryptophan. Each record gives: V gene, clone size, D gene, CDR3 length, J gene, CDR3 DNA, CDR3 protein. The D gene is left open where the match is weak. The listing skips clone size in some rows; elsewhere it reads once, few, many or a size class.

>TRBV4-1|.|.|15|TRBJ2-6
TGCGCCAGCAGCCAGGCAGCCTCTGGGGCCAACGTCCTGACTTTC
CASSQAASGANVLTF
>TRBV11-1|.|.|15|TRBJ2-7
TGTGCCAGCAGCTTGTATCGGGACGGATCCTACGAGCAGTACTTC
CASSLYRDGSYEQYF
>TRBV18|few|.|15|TRBJ1-1
TGTGCCAGCTCACCAAGCGGGGTAACGAACACTGAAGCTTTCTTT
CASSPSGVTNTEAFF
>TRBV29-1|.|.|15|TRBJ2-2
TGCAGCGTTCAATACCCCGCGGGGAACACCGGGGAGCTGTTTTTT
CSVQYPAGNTGELFF
>TRBV5-1|.|.|13|TRBJ2-3
TGCGCCAGCAGCTTGAGTCAGGTGGATACGCAGTATTTT
CASSLSQVDTQYF
>TRBV7-6|.|.|15|TRBJ2-1
TGTGCCAGCAGCCCACGATGGGGCTCCTACAATGAGCAGTTCTTC
CASSPRWGSYNEQFF
>TRBV29-1|.|.|11|TRBJ2-1
TGCAGCGCAGGTCTCTACAATGAGCAGTTCTTC
CSAGLYNEQFF
>TRBV24-1|once|.|17|TRBJ2-3
TGTGCCACCAGTGATCCCCGCCCCGGGGCTGCAGGGGATACGCAGTATTTT
CATSDPRPGAAGDTQYF
>TRBV5-1|few|TRBD2|17|TRBJ2-1
TGCGCCAGCAGCTTGGATGGGACTAGCGGCCTTCGAGGTGAGCAGTTCTTC
CASSLDGTSGLRGEQFF
>TRBV24-1|.|.|14|TRBJ2-3
TGTGCCACCAGTGAGAAAGGGGCGGTAGATACGCAGTATTTT
CATSEKGAVDTQYF
>TRBV10-3|.|.|12|TRBJ1-2
TGTGCCATCAGTGAAACGAGGTCTGGCTACACCTTC
CAISETRSGYTF
>TRBV5-4|.|.|15|TRBJ2-5
TGTGCCAGCAGCTTGGCCCCGGGCCCCCAAGAGACCCAGTACTTC
CASSLAPGPQETQYF
>TRBV18|.|.|16|TRBJ2-2
TGTGCCAGCTCACCCGGCCGGGGTCCTAACACCGGGGAGCTGTTTTTT
CASSPGRGPNTGELFF
>TRBV2|few|TRBD1|16|TRBJ1-5
TGTGCCAGCAGTGACCTGGGACAGGGGGGGAATCAGCCCCAGCATTTT
CASSDLGQGGNQPQHF
>TRBV7-8|few|.|15|TRBJ1-3
TGTGCCAGCAGCTTACAACGGGCACGCGGAAACACCATATATTTT
CASSLQRARGNTIYF
>TRBV19|.|TRBD2|17|TRBJ2-2
TGTGCCAGTAGTACCGGTTGGGGGCGGGGGGCCACCGGGGAGCTGTTTTTT
CASSTGWGRGATGELFF
>TRBV28|.|.|15|TRBJ2-1
TGTGCCAGCAGTTTAGCGGCTCGACTAGGCAATGAGCAGTTCTTC
CASSLAARLGNEQFF
>TRBV7-9|few|TRBD1|16|TRBJ2-1
TGTGCCAGCAGCTTACCACAGGGGAGCTCCTACAATGAGCAGTTCTTC
CASSLPQGSSYNEQFF
>TRBV4-1|.|.|17|TRBJ1-2
TGCGCCAGCAGCCTCGAACATGAATCCGCCCTGGGAAATGGCTACACCTTC
CASSLEHESALGNGYTF
>TRBV4-1|.|TRBD2|19|TRBJ2-4
TGCGCCAGCAGCCAAGATCGTATACTAGCGGGTTTGGCCAAAAACATTCAGTACTTC
CASSQDRILAGLAKNIQYF
>TRBV5-1|.|.|12|TRBJ2-7
TGCGCCAGCAGCACCGGACGGGATGAGCAGTACTTC
CASSTGRDEQYF
>TRBV15|.|TRBD1|14|TRBJ2-3
TGTGCCACCAGCAGAGAATTAAGACAGGGGACGCAGTATTTT
CATSRELRQGTQYF
>TRBV11-3|.|.|15|TRBJ2-1
TGTGCCAGCAGCTTAGATCGGGGAACTGTGAATGAGCAGTTCTTC
CASSLDRGTVNEQFF
>TRBV6-6|.|TRBD2|12|TRBJ2-5
TGTGCCAGCAGTTACGGGGGGGAGGGCCAGTACTTC
CASSYGGEGQYF
>TRBV3-1/TRBV3-2|few|.|14|TRBJ2-1
TGTGCCAGCAGCCCTCGGGACGGGTACAATGAGCAGTTCTTC
CASSPRDGYNEQFF
>TRBV5-6|.|.|11|TRBJ1-2
TGTGCCAGCAGCCCTAACTATGGCTACACCTTC
CASSPNYGYTF
>TRBV29-1|.|.|13|TRBJ1-5
TGCAGCGTTGAAGACAATCCCAATCAGCCCCAGCATTTT
CSVEDNPNQPQHF
>TRBV18|.|.|15|TRBJ2-3
TGTGCCAGCTCACCCGGGACCCCTGACACAGATACGCAGTATTTT
CASSPGTPDTDTQYF
>TRBV29-1|.|.|11|TRBJ2-3
TGCAGCGCGGGGCCGCAAGATACGCAGTATTTT
CSAGPQDTQYF
>TRBV18|.|.|15|TRBJ1-4
TGTGCCAGCTCACCACGACAGGTGGAGGGTGAAAAACTGTTTTTT
CASSPRQVEGEKLFF
>TRBV6-5|once|.|12|TRBJ1-2
TGTGCCAGCAATCTAGACAGGCGGGGCTACACCTTC
CASNLDRRGYTF
>TRBV30|.|.|13|TRBJ2-3
TGTGCCTGGAGTGTAGCATTCACAGATACGCAGTATTTT
CAWSVAFTDTQYF